These 30 T cell receptor beta chains were sequenced from one sample in a study of shared clonotypes between healthy human individuals. The assay was immunoSEQ multiplex PCR, and TCRdb's table has in-frame clones only and misses some. This table holds roughly 2.5 million clones, approximately 92% found once. Sequencing input: naive CD4+ T cells sorted from blood. Subset here: CD45RA+ positively selected. These TCRs come from a man aged 18 to 30 in good health.

The J gene is TRBJ1-2, the V gene TRBV6-1; D is ambiguous. The CDR3 is made up of 12 amino acids. From germline, CDR1 is MNHNS and CDR2 SASEGT. V was trimmed by 2 bases and J by 4 bases, leaving 5 bases between them. The CDR3 loop reads CASSEMGYGYTF. In nucleotides, the CDR3 is TGTGCCAGCAGTGAAATGGGCTATGGCTACACCTTC.

This clone was seen only a few times. Other DNA sequences within the sample encode an identical CDR3. The chain combines TRBV7-9 with TRBJ2-2; D is possibly TRBD1 or TRBD2 (5 bases each). The CDR3 extends over 14 amino acids. V was cut by 4 bases and J by 4 bases, with 10 bases left in between. Germline CDR1 and CDR2: SEHNR and FQNEAQ (reference sequence). CDR3 region: CASSSGPGTGELFF. The CDR3 nucleotides are TGTGCCAGCAGCTCGGGACCGGGCACCGGGGAGCTGTTTTTT.

The CDR3 coding sequence is TGTGCCAGCATGGGACAGGGCATTCGGCAAGAGACCCAGTACTTC. Residues: CASMGQGIRQETQYF. The chain employs TRBV2 and TRBJ2-5; 9 bases match TRBD1. The ends lost 7 bases at V and 2 bases at J; junction bases unmatched: 8. This CDR3 is built from 15 residues. CDR1 is SNHLY, CDR2 FYNNEI, per germline.

J is TRBJ2-7 and V is TRBV6-6; D is unclear. Per the germline V gene, CDR1 is MNHNY and CDR2 is SVGAGI (reference sequence). The CDR3 runs 15 residues. V shed 7 bases and J shed 0 bases, with 16 bases lying between them. This CDR3 is CASNPTSQSSYEQYF. The CDR3 DNA reads as TGTGCCAGCAACCCAACGTCCCAATCCTCCTACGAGCAGTACTTC.

The V call is TRBV6-1, the J call TRBJ1-3; 7 bases align to TRBD1. With 6 bases clipped from V and 4 bases from J, the junction kept 9 bases outside the gene matches. Germline assignment: CDR1 MNHNS and CDR2 SASEGT. The CDR3 length is 15 residues. The CDR3, as DNA: TGTGCCAGCAGCATCGACAGGGCTTACGGAAACACCATATATTTT. It yields the protein CASSIDRAYGNTIYF.

The chain links TRBV11-2 to TRBJ2-1; the match to TRBD2 covers 11 bases. The CDR3 extends over 16 amino acids. Losses at the gene ends were 4 bases for V and 8 bases for J; bases not matched to a gene: 10. Germline loops: CDR1 SGHAT, CDR2 FQNNGV. The CDR3 coding sequence is TGTGCCAGCAGCTCCCTAATAGCGGGAGGGCCCTATGAGCAGTTCTTC. Encoded protein: CASSSLIAGGPYEQFF.

This clone showed up just once. CDR3 in amino acids: CAWSPLLTDTQYF. In DNA, the CDR3 is TGTGCCTGGAGTCCGTTACTCACAGATACGCAGTATTTT. V usage is TRBV30 and J usage is TRBJ2-3, with no clear D. CDR1 and CDR2 from the germline V gene are GTSNPN and SVGIG (reference sequence). This CDR3 spans 13 amino acids. Trimming took off 2 bases at V and 2 bases at J, with 8 bases between the two ends.

The chain combines TRBV6-5 with TRBJ2-7, with TRBD1 identical over 7 bases. J lost 2 bases, V lost 9 bases, and 10 bases had no gene match. Germline-derived CDR1 and CDR2 are MNHEY and SVGAGI. The CDR3 is made up of 14 amino acids. CDR3 in amino acids: CARLRTGETYEQYF. In DNA, the CDR3 is TGTGCCAGACTACGGACAGGCGAAACCTACGAGCAGTACTTC.

The CDR3 sequence: CASSLAGKDYGYTF. CDR3 DNA: TGCGCCAGCAGCCTCGCCGGGAAGGACTATGGCTACACCTTC. The chain recombines TRBV5-1 with TRBJ1-2, with no clear D. Germline V CDR1 and CDR2: SGHRS, YFSETQ. This CDR3 region has 14 residues. The V end lost 4 bases, the J end lost 3 bases, and 13 bases lay between the germline ends.

The V gene is TRBV7-2, the J gene TRBJ2-1; 12 bases match TRBD2. With 4 bases clipped from V and 10 bases from J, the junction kept 11 bases outside the gene matches. The V gene's germline CDR1 is SGHTA and CDR2 FQGNSA. CDR3 length: 16 residues. CDR3 residues: CASSSAGTSGSREQFF. The DNA of the CDR3 is TGTGCCAGCAGCTCCGCCGGGACTAGCGGGTCCCGGGAGCAGTTCTTC.

This chain connects TRBV29-1 to TRBJ2-2; 11 positions agree with TRBD1. The CDR3 spans 15 residues. The trim removed 3 bases at V and 6 bases at J, leaving 6 bases unmatched. Germline V gene sequence: CDR1 SQVTM, CDR2 ANQGSEA. CDR3 in amino acids: CSVDSGQGAPGELFF. CDR3 nucleotides: TGCAGCGTTGATAGTGGACAGGGGGCGCCCGGGGAGCTGTTTTTT.

V gene TRBV7-2 combines with J gene TRBJ2-2, with 10 bases lining up with TRBD2. Germline V gives CDR1 SGHTA, CDR2 FQGNSA. This CDR3 has 15 residues. The junction had 5 bases not matched to a gene; V was cut back by 5 bases and J by 5 bases. The CDR3 sequence: CASSEAGGLTGELFF. CDR3 sequence (DNA): TGTGCCAGCAGCGAAGCGGGGGGGCTTACCGGGGAGCTGTTTTTT.

The rearrangement uses TRBV5-4 and TRBJ1-4; D might be TRBD1 (5 bases). The germline CDR1 and CDR2 sequences are SGHNT and YYREEE (reference sequence). V was cut by 4 bases and J by 6 bases, with 16 bases left in between. This CDR3 has 15 residues. The CDR3, as DNA: TGTGCCAGCAGCCCTGGAGGGGTGATGGATGAAAAACTGTTTTTT. Its translation is CASSPGGVMDEKLFF.

This clone occurred a few times. The genes are TRBV2 and TRBJ1-6; D not certain. CDR3 size: 15 residues. V was trimmed by 5 bases and J by 6 bases, leaving 14 bases between them. Germline assignment: CDR1 SNHLY and CDR2 FYNNEI. The CDR3 reads CASSQVRQANSPLHF. CDR3 in DNA: TGTGCCAGCAGTCAGGTTAGACAAGCTAATTCACCCCTCCACTTT. The whole variable domain, remainder taken from reference TRBV2 and TRBJ1-6, is EPEVTQTPSHQVTQMGQEVILRCVPISNHLYFYWYRQILGQKVEFLVSFYNNEISEKSEIFDDQFSVERPDGSNFTLKIRSTKLEDSAMYFCASSQVRQANSPLHFGNGTRLTVT.

For this clone: This specimen includes other DNA sequences encoding the same CDR3. The rearrangement uses TRBV27 and TRBJ1-1; D may be TRBD1 (5 bases). CDR1 and CDR2 from the germline V gene are MNHEY and SMNVEV (reference sequence). With 4 bases removed from V and 1 base from J, the gap between germline ends came to 7 bases. There are 13 residues in the CDR3. Here the CDR3 DNA reads TGTGCCAGCAGTTACACAGGGAACACTGAAGCTTTCTTT. It codes for CASSYTGNTEAFF.

V and J are TRBV5-1 and TRBJ1-6, with 9 bases matching TRBD1. V lost 5 bases to trimming and J lost 0 bases; unmatched junction nucleotides: 6. CDR1 is SGHRS, CDR2 YFSETQ, per germline. The CDR3 is made up of 17 amino acids. This chain's CDR3 is CASSIGQGSSYNSPLHF. The CDR3 DNA reads as TGCGCCAGCAGTATAGGACAGGGGAGCTCCTATAATTCACCCCTCCACTTT.

This chain uses TRBV5-1 with TRBJ2-7; no reliable D call. The CDR3 has 15 amino acids. V shed 4 bases and J shed 4 bases, with 18 bases lying between them. CDR1 and CDR2 from the germline V gene are SGHRS and YFSETQ. Here the CDR3 reads CASSPMEALRYEQYF. The DNA for the CDR3 is TGCGCCAGCAGCCCTATGGAAGCCTTAAGGTACGAGCAGTACTTC.

The CDR3 reads CASSTGDTDTQYF. DNA for the CDR3: TGTGCCAGCAGCACCGGGGACACAGATACGCAGTATTTT. J is TRBJ2-3 and V is TRBV5-5, with D possibly matching TRBD2 (5 bases). Germline CDR1 reads SGHKS; CDR2 reads YYEKEE (reference sequence). The CDR3 loop spans 13 amino acids. Trimming took 4 bases from V and 2 from J, leaving 8 bases between them.

A remark on this clone: The same CDR3 arises from other DNA sequences in this sample as well. J is TRBJ1-2 and V is TRBV15; no clear D. With 1 base removed from V and 4 bases from J, the gap between germline ends came to 7 bases. This CDR3 spans 13 amino acids. Germline loops: CDR1 LNHNV, CDR2 YYDKDF (reference sequence). The CDR3 DNA reads as TGTGCCACCAGCAGAGGTGGCGGCTATGGCTACACCTTC. Its translation is CATSRGGGYGYTF.

This clone was counted a single time. The chain combines TRBV29-1 with TRBJ1-2, with 7 bases identical to TRBD1. The CDR3 is 14 amino acids. Trimming removed 7 bases from V and 0 bases from J; junction bases left unmatched: 8. The germline CDR1 and CDR2 sequences are SQVTM and ANQGSEA. CDR3 in amino acids: CSATIQGSNYGYTF. The CDR3 region has the DNA TGCAGCGCAACGATACAGGGGTCTAACTATGGCTACACCTTC.

This clone is a singleton in its sample. The V gene is TRBV4-3, the J gene TRBJ1-3; 7 positions match TRBD1. CDR3 size: 18 residues. Germline-derived CDR1 and CDR2 are LGHNA and YSLEER. J was trimmed by 0 bases and V by 0 bases; bases with no gene match: 8. CDR3 DNA: TGCGCCAGCAGCCAAGAAGGGCAGGGGGGATCCTCTGGAAACACCATATATTTT. This translates into CASSQEGQGGSSGNTIYF.

Worth noting for this clone: Other DNA sequences of this sample code for an identical CDR3. The V gene is TRBV9, the J gene TRBJ2-3, with a weak D call TRBD1 (6 bases). Germline V gives CDR1 SGDLS, CDR2 YYNGEE. The CDR3 is 14 residues long. Trimming removed 2 bases at V and 5 bases at J, with 12 bases between. CDR3 sequence reads: CASSVDPRGDTQYF. The CDR3 DNA reads TGTGCCAGCAGCGTTGACCCCAGGGGAGATACGCAGTATTTT.

This clone was recorded a few times. The chain uses TRBV4-1 and TRBJ1-6; the D is unclear. CDR1 is MGHRA and CDR2 is YSYEKL in the germline V gene. The length of the CDR3 is 14 residues. Trimming cost V 4 bases and J 4 bases, with 8 bases left between them. CDR3 amino acids: CASSRAQYNSPLHF. Here the CDR3 DNA reads TGCGCCAGCAGCCGAGCACAGTATAATTCACCCCTCCACTTT.

The J gene is TRBJ2-5, the V gene TRBV6-1; D perhaps matches TRBD2 (6 bases). CDR1 and CDR2 (germline): MNHNS, SASEGT. The CDR3 sequence is 19 residues long. V was cut by 1 base and J by 4 bases, with 25 bases left in between. This CDR3 is CASSEGGVAAPGVGETQYF. The CDR3 nucleotides read TGTGCCAGCAGTGAAGGGGGGGTAGCGGCCCCGGGGGTAGGAGAGACCCAGTACTTC.

The rearrangement links TRBV5-1 to TRBJ1-5; TRBD1 matches at 9 bases. Unmatched junction bases numbered 5, after V lost 0 bases and J lost 1 base. From germline, CDR1 is SGHRS and CDR2 YFSETQ. The CDR3 has 17 amino acids. CDR3 nucleotide sequence: TGCGCCAGCAGCTTGGGACAGGGGGGTAAGAGCAATCAGCCCCAGCATTTT. Protein product: CASSLGQGGKSNQPQHF.

This sequence joins TRBV18 and TRBJ2-7; D gene uncertain. Trimming removed 3 bases at V and 2 bases at J, with 14 bases between. Germline V lookup: CDR1 KGHSH, CDR2 LQKENI. The CDR3 runs to 15 residues. CDR3 bases: TGTGCCAGCTCACCGCAGCCGCAAGCTACCTACGAGCAGTACTTC. This gives the protein CASSPQPQATYEQYF. The full variable domain, with the rest looked up from reference TRBV18 and TRBJ2-7, is NAGVMQNPRHLVRRRGQEARLRCSPMKGHSHVYWYRQLPEEGLKFMVYLQKENIIDESGMPKERFSAEFPKEGPSILRIQQVVRGDSAAYFCASSPQPQATYEQYFGPGTRLTVT.

The CDR3 loop is CASSPGTGDTDTQYF. The CDR3 nucleotides read TGTGCCAGCAGCCCCGGGACAGGGGACACAGATACGCAGTATTTT. The rearrangement links TRBV11-2 to TRBJ2-3, with 10 bases fitting TRBD1. The V segment lost 5 bases and the J segment 2 bases; nucleotides outside the gene matches: 4. The CDR3 runs 15 residues. CDR1 SGHAT and CDR2 FQNNGV come from the germline V gene.

V is TRBV6-5 and J is TRBJ2-7; D is ambiguous. Germline V lookup: CDR1 MNHEY, CDR2 SVGAGI. This CDR3 has 12 amino acids. V was shortened by 0 bases and J by 7 bases, with 7 bases between the two germline ends. The CDR3 loop reads CASSYSKLEQYF. DNA for the CDR3: TGTGCCAGCAGTTACTCGAAGCTTGAGCAGTACTTC.

This chain links TRBV9 with TRBJ1-2; 11 positions agree with TRBD1. Germline CDR1 is SGDLS and CDR2 is YYNGEE. With 3 bases clipped from V and 7 bases from J, the junction kept 2 bases outside the gene matches. The CDR3 is made up of 13 amino acids. The CDR3 DNA sequence: TGTGCCAGCAGCGCGGGACAGGGGGTTGGCTACACCTTC. It yields the protein CASSAGQGVGYTF.

The chain is built from TRBV2 and TRBJ1-1; D unresolved. Germline lookup yields CDR1 SNHLY and CDR2 FYNNEI. The CDR3 is made up of 12 amino acids. V lost 2 bases, J lost 7 bases, and 8 bases lay in between. The CDR3 DNA reads TGTGCCAGCAGTGAATCGGGGAATGAAGCTTTCTTT. Its translation is CASSESGNEAFF.